Shown below are 16 T cell receptor beta chains from a single sample sequenced in a study of CD8 T cells in ankylosing spondylitis. Findings and caveats of the study: One TCR beta motif, made up of roughly 8 highly homologous variants, appeared characteristic of ankylosing spondylitis blood.

In TCRdb, the 5' RACE reads were re-called with MiXCR into one record per CDR3 protein. Among more than 600,000 distinct CDR3 sequences, under 20% were seen once, and the ten largest hold around a fifth. For these TCRs, the target antigens are not known. Sequences were obtained from blood, either unsorted or a sorted T cell fraction (not recorded which). These receptors were taken from a male donor with ankylosing spondylitis.

This clonotype showed up just a few times. The chain joins TRBV13 to TRBJ1-1, with D tentatively TRBD1 (5 bases). The CDR3 is 14 amino acids. V was pared by 4 bases and J by 8 bases, with 17 bases between. Germline-derived CDR1 and CDR2 are PRHDT and FYEKMQ (reference sequence). CDR3 DNA sequence: TGTGCCAGCAGCTCCCGAGGTGGGGCCCCCGAAGCTTTCTTT. This translates into CASSSRGGAPEAFF.

There are many counts of this clonotype. This sequence joins TRBV28 and TRBJ1-6; 7 bases are a match to TRBD1. V shed 4 bases, J shed 3 bases, and the junction held 3 bases outside the gene matches. Germline loops: CDR1 MDHEN, CDR2 SYDVKM. There are 15 residues in the CDR3. CDR3 DNA: TGTGCCAGCAGTTACAGGGGAAGCTATAATTCACCCCTCCACTTT. It translates to CASSYRGSYNSPLHF.

This clonotype showed up just a few times. The chain is built from TRBV13 and TRBJ2-3; 9 nucleotides align to TRBD2. CDR3 length: 17 residues. Germline CDR1 and CDR2: PRHDT and FYEKMQ (reference sequence). V was clipped by 2 bases and J by 2 bases; unmatched bases: 8. CDR3 DNA sequence: TGTGCCAGCAGCTTAAGCCTTAGCGGGGGACTCACAGATACGCAGTATTTT. Its translation: CASSLSLSGGLTDTQYF.

The rearrangement links TRBV11-2 to TRBJ2-5, with a tentative D call TRBD1 (6 bases). V shed 5 bases and J shed 5 bases, with 15 bases lying between them. The CDR3 has 14 residues. The germline V gene encodes CDR1 SGHAT and CDR2 FQNNGV. DNA for the CDR3: TGTGCCAGCAGCCCTAGATGGGGGCTGGAGACCCAGTACTTC. Its translation is CASSPRWGLETQYF.

This clonotype has just one count. V usage is TRBV7-6 and J usage is TRBJ2-2; 14 positions match TRBD2. The V and J ends lost 5 bases and 0 bases, in that order; junction bases with no gene match: 11. CDR3 size: 20 residues. The germline gives CDR1 SGHVS, CDR2 FNYEAQ. As DNA, the CDR3 is TGTGCCAGCAGCGCCGAGCCCGGACTAGCGGGGGGTACGAACACCGGGGAGCTGTTTTTT. It codes for CASSAEPGLAGGTNTGELFF.

This clonotype was detected only a few times. The V and J genes are TRBV24-1 and TRBJ1-2; D uncertain. Germline CDR1 reads KGHDR; CDR2 reads SFDVKD. The V end lost 2 bases, the J end lost 5 bases, and 11 bases lay between the germline ends. The CDR3 has 14 residues. In nucleotides, the CDR3 is TGTGCCACCAGTGATTCCGGCCAGGCGTATGGCTACACCTTC. Translation gives CATSDSGQAYGYTF.

This clonotype was counted only a few times. The chain couples TRBV6-5 to TRBJ2-2, with 8 bases identical to TRBD1. The V segment lost 3 bases and the J segment 1 base; nucleotides outside the gene matches: 10. Germline values: CDR1 MNHEY, CDR2 SVGAGI. The CDR3 spans 18 residues. CDR3 region: CASSYSPGQGLNTGELFF. CDR3 DNA: TGTGCCAGCAGTTATTCCCCCGGACAGGGCCTGAACACCGGGGAGCTGTTTTTT.

This chain connects TRBV7-8 to TRBJ2-7; the match to TRBD2 covers 7 bases. Unmatched junction bases numbered 9, after V lost 1 base and J lost 6 bases. Per the germline V gene, CDR1 is SGHVS and CDR2 is FQNEAQ. This CDR3 spans 15 amino acids. The DNA for the CDR3 is TGTGCCAGCAGCTTAGGGGGGGGAGTCGGGGTCGAGCAGTACTTC. Translating gives CASSLGGGVGVEQYF. Full variable domain (missing parts from reference TRBV7-8 and TRBJ2-7): GAGVSQSPRYKVAKRGQDVALRCDPISGHVSLFWYQQALGQGPEFLTYFQNEAQLDKSGLPSDRFFAERPEGSVSTLKIQRTQQEDSAVYLCASSLGGGVGVEQYFGPGTRLTVT.

In this sample, this clonotype turned up a few times. The gene calls are TRBV18 and TRBJ2-1, with 9 bases aligning to TRBD1. Per germline, CDR1 KGHSH and CDR2 LQKENI. The CDR3 runs to 15 residues. Trimming took 4 bases from V and 9 from J; bases not matched to a gene: 10. CDR3 nucleotides: TGTGCCAGCTCACGCGGACAGGGGCGGCAGGGTGAGCAGTTCTTC. It translates to CASSRGQGRQGEQFF. Variable domain in full (rest from reference TRBV18 and TRBJ2-1): NAGVMQNPRHLVRRRGQEARLRCSPMKGHSHVYWYRQLPEEGLKFMVYLQKENIIDESGMPKERFSAEFPKEGPSILRIQQVVRGDSAAYFCASSRGQGRQGEQFFGPGTRLTVL.

This clonotype was counted between two and nine times. The chain has TRBV3-1 and TRBJ2-7; 8 nucleotides agree with TRBD1. The germline gives CDR1 LGHDT, CDR2 YNNKEL (reference sequence). This CDR3 contains 15 residues. Unmatched junction bases numbered 6, after V lost 2 bases and J lost 3 bases. CDR3 protein: CASSQPGTGHYEQYF. CDR3 coding DNA: TGTGCCAGCAGCCAACCTGGGACAGGCCACTACGAGCAGTACTTC.

A few counts support this clonotype. The V and J genes are TRBV20-1 and TRBJ2-3, with D unclear. The CDR3 length is 14 residues. Germline CDR1 is DFQATT and CDR2 is SNEGSKA (reference sequence). The V end was cut by 1 base, the J end by 5 bases, with 13 bases between. The CDR3 spells CSARADLTGDTQYF. The CDR3, as DNA: TGCAGTGCTAGAGCTGACCTTACGGGAGATACGCAGTATTTT.

This clonotype was seen a few times. The V and J genes are TRBV28 and TRBJ2-1; 14 nucleotides agree with TRBD2. The germline CDR1 and CDR2 sequences are MDHEN and SYDVKM. The CDR3 length is 15 residues. The V gene end was trimmed by 7 bases and the J gene end by 8 bases; junction bases not matched to a gene: 7. DNA for the CDR3: TGTGCCAGCACCGAAGGACTAGCGGGAGGATATGAGCAGTTCTTC. This codes for CASTEGLAGGYEQFF.

This clonotype was picked up a small number of times. The chain combines TRBV7-2 with TRBJ2-2; no clear D gene. Germline CDR1 SGHTA, CDR2 FQGNSA. The CDR3 consists of 15 residues. V was cut by 6 bases and J by 2 bases, with 13 bases left in between. The CDR3 sequence is CASRAPVGNTGELFF. As DNA, the CDR3 is TGTGCCAGCAGGGCCCCGGTGGGAAACACCGGGGAGCTGTTTTTT.

This clonotype was seen at least ten times. The V gene is TRBV12-3 or TRBV12-4, the J gene TRBJ1-2; D is ambiguous. V gave up 3 bases and J gave up 9 bases, with 11 bases separating them. The CDR3 has 12 amino acids. In nucleotides, the CDR3 is TGTGCCAGCAGTTTTCCGGGAGTGAGCTACACCTTC. Translation: CASSFPGVSYTF.

As for this clonotype: An end of the junction differs from the germline gene, which may be a read error. This sequence joins TRBV28 and TRBJ1-1; D is uncertain. The CDR3 has 15 amino acids. Germline CDR1 and CDR2: MDHEN and SYDVKM. The CDR3 nucleotides are TGTGCCAGTTGTGTAACCGGGCCGTCGAACGCTGAAGCTTTCTTT. As protein: CASCVTGPSNAEAFF.

Only a few counts were recorded for this clonotype. The CDR3 nucleotides are TGTGCCAGCAGCTTATGGGGAGGGAACTATGGCTACACCTTC. Translating it yields CASSLWGGNYGYTF. This sequence joins TRBV7-3 and TRBJ1-2; D is unresolved. Germline loops: CDR1 SGHTA, CDR2 FQGTGA. The CDR3 spans 14 residues. V lost 2 bases and J 2 bases, leaving 9 bases between the germline ends.